The subject of this entry is one T cell receptor (beta chain). Its antigen is not identified. The same CDR3 can be traced to other DNA sequences in this sample. Unstimulated Tregs (CD4+CD25+CD127-) and CD4+CD25- non-Tregs were sorted from PBMCs. V trimming: 4 bases; J trimming: 6 bases; junction bases outside the gene matches: 4. Looked up from germline, CDR1 is SGHRS and CDR2 is YFSETQ. This CDR3 has 14 amino acids. TCRdb's copy holds only in-frame clones and misses some; the assay was immunoSEQ multiplex PCR. The sample includes hundreds of thousands of clones, approximately 84% of them seen just once. This sample was taken from a study of Tregs in tolerant kidney transplant recipients. Findings of the study overall: Tregs expanded with activated donor B cells seemed most donor-specific. Validation in larger populations is needed because few patients were studied.

The chain joins TRBV5-1 to TRBJ1-5, with TRBD1 identical over 10 bases. This receptor was taken from a human donor in good health. Sequences were obtained from CD4+ T cells from blood. The CDR3 region has the DNA TGCGCCAGCAGCAGGACAGGGGGAAGTCAGCCCCAGCATTTT. Translation gives CASSRTGGSQPQHF.